Below, 22 T cell receptor beta chains from the same sample are listed, as sequenced in a study of T-cell memory formation after mild COVID-19 (dated by TCRdb to the early 2020s). The library came from 5' RACE. TCRdb lists the instrument as Illumina NovaSeq 6000. TCRdb reprocessing: public reads trimmed at Q25 with fastp, clones called with MiXCR, in-frame beta chains kept. Each CDR3 protein gets just one entry, which takes the most common genes and DNA from the rows behind it. The table for this sample lists 150,000 to 200,000 distinct CDR3 sequences; more than 15% of them were counted only once. 2% to 2.5% of the sample goes to the ten largest clones. Sequenced: PBMCs or a T cell subset sorted from them (not recorded which). Receptors originate from an adult woman who had mild COVID-19 (a few samples of this study predate the infection). The sample titles of this study are shuffled in the database, so cell type and time point are left out; the donor was told from shared clones.

This clonotype has just a few counts. The chain links TRBV7-3 to TRBJ2-1, with 8 bases fitting TRBD2. CDR3 size: 17 residues. V lost 5 bases and J lost 4; bases outside the gene matches: 13. In germline, CDR1 is SGHTA, CDR2 FQGTGA. The CDR3 DNA sequence: TGTGCCAGCAGCCACCGGGGCGGGACTAGTAGTTACAATGAGCAGTTCTTC. It encodes CASSHRGGTSSYNEQFF.

This clonotype has a handful of counts. The V gene is TRBV5-1, the J gene TRBJ2-3; D not certain. Germline lookup yields CDR1 SGHRS and CDR2 YFSETQ. The CDR3 is 15 residues long. V lost 0 bases, J lost 6 bases, and 14 bases lay in between. The CDR3: CASSLDLPAADTQYF. In DNA form, the CDR3 reads TGCGCCAGCAGCTTGGATTTACCGGCCGCGGATACGCAGTATTTT.

The table lists this clonotype with a few counts. The CDR3 reads CASDRGSSPLHF. The CDR3 nucleotides are TGTGCCAGTGACAGGGGGTCTTCACCCCTCCACTTT. The V call is TRBV7-9, the J call TRBJ1-6; TRBD1 agrees at 9 bases. The ends lost 9 bases at V and 9 bases at J; junction bases unmatched: 3. Germline assignment: CDR1 SEHNR and CDR2 FQNEAQ (reference sequence). The length of the CDR3 is 12 residues.

This chain connects TRBV19 to TRBJ2-7; D ambiguous. CDR1 and CDR2 from the germline V gene are LNHDA and SQIVND (reference sequence). Deletions cut 2 bases from V and 1 base from J, with 9 bases between. The CDR3 extends over 14 amino acids. CDR3 bases: TGTGCCAGTAGTATACAATCCAGTTCCTACGAGCAGTACTTC. This translates into CASSIQSSSYEQYF.

This clonotype has just a few counts. J is TRBJ2-7 and V is TRBV27; 7 bases align to TRBD1. V dropped 6 bases and J dropped 4; count of bases not matched to a gene: 9. In germline, CDR1 is MNHEY, CDR2 SMNVEV (reference sequence). This CDR3 spans 14 amino acids. The CDR3 nucleotides are TGTGCCAGCAGGCCCCAGAGGGGGCTATACGAGCAGTACTTC. Amino acid sequence: CASRPQRGLYEQYF.

The J gene is TRBJ2-3, the V gene TRBV12-3 or TRBV12-4, with D maybe TRBD1 (5 bases). The CDR3 runs 14 residues. V lost 4 bases and J 4 bases, leaving 12 bases between the germline ends. The CDR3 sequence is CASSWGHEADTQYF. The CDR3 DNA sequence: TGTGCCAGCAGTTGGGGCCACGAGGCAGATACGCAGTATTTT.

This clonotype occurred a few times. The chain links TRBV7-2 to TRBJ2-7; D is possibly TRBD1 (5 bases). Trimming shortened V by 1 base and J by 4 bases, and 11 bases separated the two germline ends. The CDR3 is made up of 14 amino acids. The germline gives CDR1 SGHTA, CDR2 FQGNSA. The chain's CDR3 is CASSLVTGTYEQYF. CDR3 DNA: TGTGCCAGCAGCTTAGTTACAGGAACATACGAGCAGTACTTC.

The V call is TRBV9, the J call TRBJ2-3; D perhaps matches TRBD2 (6 bases). Germline values: CDR1 SGDLS, CDR2 YYNGEE. The ends were cut back, 3 bases at V and 3 bases at J, with 11 bases in the middle. This CDR3 has 14 residues. The CDR3 protein is CASSAGLNTDTQYF. The CDR3, as DNA: TGTGCCAGCAGCGCCGGACTAAATACAGATACGCAGTATTTT. The full variable domain, rest sourced from reference TRBV9 and TRBJ2-3, is DSGVTQTPKHLITATGQRVTLRCSPRSGDLSVYWYQQSLDQGLQFLIQYYNGEERAKGNILERFSAQQFPDLHSELNLSSLELGDSALYFCASSAGLNTDTQYFGPGTRLTVL.

The sample holds many counts of this clonotype. V is TRBV12-3 or TRBV12-4 and J is TRBJ2-5; D is uncertain. The CDR3 length is 12 residues. The V end lost 2 bases, the J end lost 1 base, and 2 bases lay between the germline ends. The CDR3 region is CASSLTQETQYF. The CDR3 DNA is TGTGCCAGCAGTTTAACCCAAGAGACCCAGTACTTC.

The table lists this clonotype with a few counts. As DNA, the CDR3 is TGTGCCAGCTCAGAAAGCTACGGTGAGCAGTTCTTC. It specifies CASSESYGEQFF. This chain connects TRBV18 to TRBJ2-1; D remains unclear. The V and J ends lost 5 bases and 9 bases respectively, with 11 bases between them. There are 12 residues in the CDR3. Germline loops: CDR1 KGHSH, CDR2 LQKENI.

This clonotype has more than one count but fewer than ten. This chain joins TRBV10-3 and TRBJ2-1, with 11 bases matching TRBD2. With 4 bases clipped from V and 6 bases from J, the junction kept 8 bases outside the gene matches. Germline-derived CDR1 and CDR2 are ENHRY and SYGVKD. The CDR3 has 16 residues. The chain's CDR3 is CAISGSTSGSSNEQFF. In DNA, the CDR3 is TGTGCCATCAGTGGTTCAACTAGCGGGAGTAGCAATGAGCAGTTCTTC.

J is TRBJ2-2 and V is TRBV10-3; 8 positions agree with TRBD1. The germline gives CDR1 ENHRY, CDR2 SYGVKD. The CDR3 covers 16 residues. Losses at the gene ends were 3 bases for V and 3 bases for J; bases not matched to a gene: 6. Here the CDR3 reads CAISDPGGLDTGELFF. CDR3 in DNA: TGTGCCATCAGTGACCCAGGGGGCTTGGACACCGGGGAGCTGTTTTTT.

This clonotype came up many times. The rearrangement links TRBV6-1 to TRBJ2-3; D is uncertain. The length of the CDR3 is 13 residues. Looked up from germline, CDR1 is MNHNS and CDR2 is SASEGT. Trimming took 10 bases from V and 4 from J, leaving 15 bases between them. The CDR3 protein is CAITFMGSDTQYF. CDR3 nucleotides: TGTGCCATCACGTTCATGGGGTCAGATACGCAGTATTTT.

This clonotype was counted a few times. This chain links TRBV5-1 with TRBJ1-3, with D maybe TRBD1 (5 bases). The germline V gene encodes CDR1 SGHRS and CDR2 YFSETQ. This CDR3 has 14 residues. V lost 6 bases to trimming and J lost 1 base, with 11 bases between them. CDR3 sequence: CASTLGTSGNTIYF. CDR3 in DNA: TGCGCCAGCACCCTGGGGACTTCTGGAAACACCATATATTTT.

This clonotype was seen once. The CDR3 DNA follows: TGCGCCAGCAGCTTGTTTGATCGTGGTACTGAAGCTTTCTTT. Translated: CASSLFDRGTEAFF. The J gene is TRBJ1-1, the V gene TRBV5-1; the D is unclear. V lost 1 base and J lost 5, with 12 bases in between. Germline V gives CDR1 SGHRS, CDR2 YFSETQ. This CDR3 has 14 residues.

This rearrangement joins TRBV7-9 to TRBJ1-2; D is possibly TRBD1 (5 bases). The germline gives CDR1 SEHNR, CDR2 FQNEAQ (reference sequence). The length of the CDR3 is 15 residues. Trimming removed 1 base from V and 3 bases from J, with 12 bases in between. The CDR3 sequence is CASSLVQDTYYGYTF. CDR3 nucleotides: TGTGCCAGCAGCTTAGTTCAGGACACCTACTATGGCTACACCTTC.

The chain is built from TRBV12-5 and TRBJ2-2; TRBD2 matches 9 bases. This CDR3 contains 14 residues. Germline V gene lookup returns CDR1 LGHNT and CDR2 FRNRAP. V lost 6 bases to trimming and J lost 7 bases; unmatched junction nucleotides: 6. The CDR3 DNA is TGTGCTAGTGGAAAGCGGGAGGCGAGCGGGGAGCTGTTTTTT. Protein: CASGKREASGELFF.

J is TRBJ2-7 and V is TRBV4-3; D unclear. The CDR3 sequence is 15 residues long. Germline CDR1 reads LGHNA; CDR2 reads YSLEER. Trimming took off 2 bases at V and 2 bases at J, with 13 bases between the two ends. CDR3 in amino acids: CASSQRQGKAYEQYF. CDR3 nucleotide sequence: TGCGCCAGCAGCCAAAGACAAGGGAAGGCCTACGAGCAGTACTTC.

This chain uses TRBV5-1 with TRBJ2-6; D not resolved. Looked up from germline, CDR1 is SGHRS and CDR2 is YFSETQ. This CDR3 is built from 15 residues. Trimming removed 3 bases at V and 0 bases at J, with 7 bases between. CDR3 region: CASSSPDSGANVLTF. The DNA of the CDR3 is TGCGCCAGCAGCTCACCAGACTCTGGGGCCAACGTCCTGACTTTC. The variable domain in full, with the rest retrieved from reference TRBV5-1 and TRBJ2-6, is KAGVTQTPRYLIKTRGQQVTLSCSPISGHRSVSWYQQTPGQGLQFLFEYFSETQRNKGNFPGRFSGRQFSNSRSEMNVSTLELGDSALYLCASSSPDSGANVLTFGAGSRLTVL.

The chain couples TRBV18 to TRBJ2-1; D remains ambiguous. Trimming took off 1 base at V and 4 bases at J, with 11 bases between the two ends. Germline V CDR1 and CDR2: KGHSH, LQKENI. CDR3 size: 15 residues. The CDR3 DNA sequence: TGTGCCAGCTCACCACAGGGCAAAGGTTACAATGAGCAGTTCTTC. This translates into CASSPQGKGYNEQFF.

CDR3 nucleotide sequence: TGTGCCAGCAGTTTTTGGTCGACAGGGGACAATGAGCAGTTCTTC. Its protein is CASSFWSTGDNEQFF. V is TRBV28 and J is TRBJ2-1, with 8 bases lining up with TRBD1. The CDR3 sequence is 15 residues long. CDR1 and CDR2 from the germline V gene are MDHEN and SYDVKM. The V and J ends lost 3 bases and 5 bases, in that order; junction bases with no gene match: 6.

This clonotype has more than one count but fewer than ten. The chain couples TRBV9 to TRBJ1-2; D is unresolved. Trimming took 4 bases from V and 4 from J, leaving 17 bases between them. Looked up from germline, CDR1 is SGDLS and CDR2 is YYNGEE. There are 15 residues in the CDR3. CDR3 in DNA: TGTGCCAGCAGCTCAAAAGCCGGATGGGGCTATGGCTACACCTTC. It translates to CASSSKAGWGYGYTF.